This entry lists 8 T cell receptor beta chains sequenced from one sample in a study of T cell repertoires in cytomegalovirus infection. TCRdb itself ran the reads through MiXCR, one entry per CDR3 protein. The sample holds about 140,000 distinct CDR3 sequences, about 6% seen once. The sequenced sample consisted of PBMCs. All receptors derive from a human donor in good health (CMV status not recorded). Some clones in this sample may be carry-over from other donors' samples.

As regards this clonotype: Being one base from a much bigger clone, this may be a read error. V usage is TRBV7-3 and J usage is TRBJ2-1, with TRBD2 matching over 7 bases. Germline V gives CDR1 SGHTA, CDR2 FQGTGA. The length of the CDR3 is 16 residues. V shed 4 bases, J shed 6 bases, and the junction held 12 bases outside the gene matches. The CDR3 here is CASSSSVGGTCNEQFF. DNA for the CDR3: TGTGCCAGCAGCTCCAGTGTGGGGGGGACCTGCAATGAGCAGTTCTTC.

This clonotype was counted at least ten times. This chain links TRBV12-3 or TRBV12-4 with TRBJ1-1; no clear D. The CDR3 length is 14 residues. Trimming removed 5 bases at V and 1 base at J, with 11 bases between. The CDR3 DNA sequence: TGTGCCAGCAGTCCGGGAATCGGGAACACTGAAGCTTTCTTT. Protein: CASSPGIGNTEAFF.

A few counts support this clonotype. V gene TRBV7-3 combines with J gene TRBJ2-2, with 10 bases matching TRBD1. Trimming removed 5 bases from V and 5 bases from J; junction bases left unmatched: 8. Germline lookup yields CDR1 SGHTA and CDR2 FQGTGA. CDR3 length equals 16 residues. This CDR3 is CASSPNPDRGTGELFF. The CDR3 bases are TGTGCCAGCAGCCCCAACCCGGACAGGGGGACCGGGGAGCTGTTTTTT.

This clonotype was found many times. V is TRBV6-2 or TRBV6-3 and J is TRBJ2-7; the D is unclear. The ends were cut back, 6 bases at V and 0 bases at J, with 9 bases in the middle. There are 13 residues in the CDR3. Germline values: CDR1 MNHEY, CDR2 SVGEGT. This CDR3 reads CASRNDVSYEQYF. DNA for the CDR3: TGTGCCAGCAGAAATGACGTCTCCTACGAGCAGTACTTC.

This clonotype appeared many times. The CDR3 sequence is CASSSTGAPTDTQYF. The CDR3 DNA reads as TGTGCCAGCAGCTCCACAGGAGCCCCCACAGATACGCAGTATTTT. The chain is built from TRBV7-2 and TRBJ2-3; a weak D match, TRBD1 (5 bases). This CDR3 region has 15 residues. The V gene lost 4 bases and the J gene lost 2 bases, with 13 bases spanning the gap. CDR1 and CDR2 (germline): SGHTA, FQGNSA.

Many counts were recorded for this clonotype. The chain employs TRBV9 and TRBJ2-5; 10 bases fit TRBD2. In germline, CDR1 is SGDLS, CDR2 YYNGEE. The junction had 10 bases not matched to a gene; V was cut back by 0 bases and J by 2 bases. The CDR3 contains 18 residues. Here the CDR3 reads CASSVGPGSGGLQETQYF. CDR3 nucleotides: TGTGCCAGCAGCGTAGGTCCGGGTAGCGGGGGGCTACAAGAGACCCAGTACTTC.

This clonotype was counted a few times. The rearrangement uses TRBV19 and TRBJ1-6, with no clear D. Germline V gives CDR1 LNHDA, CDR2 SQIVND (reference sequence). The CDR3 totals 16 residues. V was clipped by 3 bases and J by 4 bases, with 13 bases between them. The CDR3 is CASSIEPTTYNSPLHF. CDR3 sequence (DNA): TGTGCCAGTAGTATCGAGCCTACTACATATAATTCACCCCTCCACTTT.

This clonotype has at least ten counts. The J gene is TRBJ2-1, the V gene TRBV6-2 or TRBV6-3, with 7 bases aligning to TRBD1. The J segment lost 4 bases and the V segment lost 2 bases, leaving 2 bases of the junction unmatched. The germline V gene encodes CDR1 MNHEY and CDR2 SVGEGT. CDR3 length equals 14 residues. The CDR3 DNA sequence: TGTGCCAGCAGTTACATGGGACAGTACAATGAGCAGTTCTTC. Translated, it gives CASSYMGQYNEQFF.